This TCR beta chain was captured by sequencing in a study of long-term antiretroviral therapy in people with HIV. Points from the study as a whole: From the mid-2000s to the late 2010s, blood was obtained, possibly while participants received older ART regimens. Repertoires in HIV (unlike those of controls) had narrower CDR3 length ranges. Records did not include ART adherence, viral resistance or therapy changes.

At survey level, the immunoSEQ assay was run in its v3.0 version. In sequencing, about 35,000-50,000 T-cell genomes per sample were targeted. Generated by immunoSEQ multiplex PCR, the TCRdb table keeps only in-frame clones and is missing some. The data show over 20,000 clones, roughly nine tenths seen once. A note on this clone: Its antigen is not identified.

The CDR3 loop spans 16 amino acids. In germline, CDR1 is SGHRS, CDR2 YFSETQ. The V and J ends lost 0 bases and 2 bases, in that order; junction bases with no gene match: 4. This sample comprised unsorted PBMCs, obtained 1.9 years after starting antiretroviral therapy. The TCR was taken from a woman younger than 45 with HIV. The J gene is TRBJ2-3, the V gene TRBV5-1; 9 bases align to TRBD2. This chain's CDR3 is CASSLGSSGVTDTQYF. CDR3 nucleotide sequence: TGCGCCAGCAGCTTGGGCTCTAGCGGGGTCACAGATACGCAGTATTTT.